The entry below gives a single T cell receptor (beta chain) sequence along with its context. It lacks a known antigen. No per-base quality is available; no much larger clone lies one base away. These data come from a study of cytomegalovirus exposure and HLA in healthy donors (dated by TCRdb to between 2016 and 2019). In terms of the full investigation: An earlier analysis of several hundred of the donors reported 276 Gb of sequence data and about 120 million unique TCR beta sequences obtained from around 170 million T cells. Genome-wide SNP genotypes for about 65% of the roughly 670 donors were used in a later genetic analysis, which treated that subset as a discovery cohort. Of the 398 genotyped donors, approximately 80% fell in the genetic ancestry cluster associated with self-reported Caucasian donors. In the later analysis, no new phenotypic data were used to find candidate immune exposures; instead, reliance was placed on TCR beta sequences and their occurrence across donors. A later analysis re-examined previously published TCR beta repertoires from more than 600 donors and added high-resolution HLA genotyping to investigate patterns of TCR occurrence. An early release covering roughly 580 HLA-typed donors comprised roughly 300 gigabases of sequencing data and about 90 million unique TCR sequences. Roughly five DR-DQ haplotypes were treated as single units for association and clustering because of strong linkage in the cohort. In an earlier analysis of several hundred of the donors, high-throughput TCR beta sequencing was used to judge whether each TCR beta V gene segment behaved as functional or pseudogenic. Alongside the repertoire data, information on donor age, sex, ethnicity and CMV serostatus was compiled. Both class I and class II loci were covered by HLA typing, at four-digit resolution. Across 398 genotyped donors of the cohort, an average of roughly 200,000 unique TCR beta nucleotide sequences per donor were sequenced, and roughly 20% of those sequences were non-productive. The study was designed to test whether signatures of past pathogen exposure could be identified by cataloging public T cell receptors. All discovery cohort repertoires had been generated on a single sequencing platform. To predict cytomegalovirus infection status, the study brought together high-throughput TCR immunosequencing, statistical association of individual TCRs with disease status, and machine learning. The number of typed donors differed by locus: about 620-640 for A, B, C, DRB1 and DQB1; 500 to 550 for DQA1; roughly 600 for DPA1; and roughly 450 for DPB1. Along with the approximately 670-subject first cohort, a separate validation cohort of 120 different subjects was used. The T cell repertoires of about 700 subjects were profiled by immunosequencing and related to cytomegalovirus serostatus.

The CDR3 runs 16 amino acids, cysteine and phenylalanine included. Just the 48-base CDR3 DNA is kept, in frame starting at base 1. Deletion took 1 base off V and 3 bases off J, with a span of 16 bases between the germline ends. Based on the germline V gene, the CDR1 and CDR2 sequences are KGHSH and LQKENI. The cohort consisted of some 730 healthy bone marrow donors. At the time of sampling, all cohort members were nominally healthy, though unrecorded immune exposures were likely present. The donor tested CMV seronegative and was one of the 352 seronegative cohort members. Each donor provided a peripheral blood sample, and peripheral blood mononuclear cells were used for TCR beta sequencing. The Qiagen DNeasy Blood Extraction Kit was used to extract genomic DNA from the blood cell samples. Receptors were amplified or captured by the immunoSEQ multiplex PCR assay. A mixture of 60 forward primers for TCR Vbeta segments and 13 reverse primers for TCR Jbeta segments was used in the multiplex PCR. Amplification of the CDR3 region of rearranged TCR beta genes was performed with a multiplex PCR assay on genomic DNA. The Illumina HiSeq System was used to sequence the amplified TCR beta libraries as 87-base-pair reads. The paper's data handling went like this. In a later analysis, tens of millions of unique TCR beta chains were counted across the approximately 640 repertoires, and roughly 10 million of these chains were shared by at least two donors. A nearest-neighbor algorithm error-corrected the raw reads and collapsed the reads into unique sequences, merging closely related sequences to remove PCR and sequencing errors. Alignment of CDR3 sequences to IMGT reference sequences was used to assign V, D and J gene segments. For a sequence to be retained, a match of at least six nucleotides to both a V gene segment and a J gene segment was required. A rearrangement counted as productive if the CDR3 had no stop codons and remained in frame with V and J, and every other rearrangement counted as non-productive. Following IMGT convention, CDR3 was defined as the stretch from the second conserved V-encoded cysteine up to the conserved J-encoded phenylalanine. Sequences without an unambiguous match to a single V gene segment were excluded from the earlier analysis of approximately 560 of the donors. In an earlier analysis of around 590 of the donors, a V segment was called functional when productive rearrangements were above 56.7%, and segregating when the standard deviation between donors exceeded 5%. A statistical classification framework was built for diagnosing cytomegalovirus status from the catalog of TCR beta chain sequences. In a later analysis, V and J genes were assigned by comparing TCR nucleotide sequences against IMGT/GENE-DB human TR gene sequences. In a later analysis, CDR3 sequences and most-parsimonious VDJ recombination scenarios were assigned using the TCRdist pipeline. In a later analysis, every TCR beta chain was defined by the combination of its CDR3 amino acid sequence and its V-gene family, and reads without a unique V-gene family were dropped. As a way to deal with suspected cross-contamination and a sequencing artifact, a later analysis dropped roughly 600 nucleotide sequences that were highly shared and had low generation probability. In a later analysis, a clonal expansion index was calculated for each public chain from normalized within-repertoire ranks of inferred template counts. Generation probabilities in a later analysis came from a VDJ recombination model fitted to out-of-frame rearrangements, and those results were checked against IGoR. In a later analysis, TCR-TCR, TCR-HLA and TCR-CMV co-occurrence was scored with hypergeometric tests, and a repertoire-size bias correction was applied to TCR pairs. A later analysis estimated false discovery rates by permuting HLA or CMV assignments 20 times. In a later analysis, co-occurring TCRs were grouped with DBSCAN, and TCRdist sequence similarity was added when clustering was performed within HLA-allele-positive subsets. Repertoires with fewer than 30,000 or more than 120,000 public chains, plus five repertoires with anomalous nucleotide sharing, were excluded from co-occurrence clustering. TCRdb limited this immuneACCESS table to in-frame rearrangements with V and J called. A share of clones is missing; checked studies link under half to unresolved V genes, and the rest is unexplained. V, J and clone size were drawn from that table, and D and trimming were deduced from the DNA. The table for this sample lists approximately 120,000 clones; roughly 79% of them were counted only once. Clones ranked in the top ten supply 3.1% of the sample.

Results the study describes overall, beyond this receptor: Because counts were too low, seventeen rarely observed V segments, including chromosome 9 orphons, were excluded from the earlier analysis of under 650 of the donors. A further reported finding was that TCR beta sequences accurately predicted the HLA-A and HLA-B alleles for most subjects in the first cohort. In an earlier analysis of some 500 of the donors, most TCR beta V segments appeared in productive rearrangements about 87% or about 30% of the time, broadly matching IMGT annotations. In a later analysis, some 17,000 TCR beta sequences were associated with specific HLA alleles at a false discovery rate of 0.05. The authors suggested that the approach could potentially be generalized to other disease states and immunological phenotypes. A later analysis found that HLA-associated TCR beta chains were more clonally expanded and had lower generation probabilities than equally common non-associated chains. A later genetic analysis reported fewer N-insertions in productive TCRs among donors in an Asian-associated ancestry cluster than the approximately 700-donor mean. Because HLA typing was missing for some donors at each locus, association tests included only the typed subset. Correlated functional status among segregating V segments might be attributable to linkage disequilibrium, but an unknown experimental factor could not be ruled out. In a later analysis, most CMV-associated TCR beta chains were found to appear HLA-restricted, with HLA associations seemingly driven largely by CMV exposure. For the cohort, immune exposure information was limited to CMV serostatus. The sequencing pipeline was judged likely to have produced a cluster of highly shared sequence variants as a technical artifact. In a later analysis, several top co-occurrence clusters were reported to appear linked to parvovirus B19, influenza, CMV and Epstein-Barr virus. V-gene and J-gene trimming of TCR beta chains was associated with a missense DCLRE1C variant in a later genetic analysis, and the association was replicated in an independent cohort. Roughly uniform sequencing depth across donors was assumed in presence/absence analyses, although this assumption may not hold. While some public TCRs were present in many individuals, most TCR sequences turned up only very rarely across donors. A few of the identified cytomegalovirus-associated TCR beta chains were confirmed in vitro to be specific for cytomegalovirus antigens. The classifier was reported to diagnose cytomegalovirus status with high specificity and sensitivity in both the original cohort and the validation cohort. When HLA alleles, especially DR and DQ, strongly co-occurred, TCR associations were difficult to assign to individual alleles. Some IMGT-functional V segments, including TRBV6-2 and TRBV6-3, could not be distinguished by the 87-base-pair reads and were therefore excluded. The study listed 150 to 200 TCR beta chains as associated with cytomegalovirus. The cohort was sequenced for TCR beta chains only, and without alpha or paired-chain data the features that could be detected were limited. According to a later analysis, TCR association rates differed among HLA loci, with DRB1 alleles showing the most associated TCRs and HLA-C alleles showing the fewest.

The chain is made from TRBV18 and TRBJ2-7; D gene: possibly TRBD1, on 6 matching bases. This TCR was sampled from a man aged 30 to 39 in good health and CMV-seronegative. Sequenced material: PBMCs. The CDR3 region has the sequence CASSPLETGTNYEQYF. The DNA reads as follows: TGTGCCAGCTCACCACTAGAGACAGGAACCAACTACGAGCAGTACTTC. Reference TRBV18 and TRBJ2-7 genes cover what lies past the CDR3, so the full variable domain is NAGVMQNPRHLVRRRGQEARLRCSPMKGHSHVYWYRQLPEEGLKFMVYLQKENIIDESGMPKERFSAEFPKEGPSILRIQQVVRGDSAAYFCASSPLETGTNYEQYFGPGTRLTVT.